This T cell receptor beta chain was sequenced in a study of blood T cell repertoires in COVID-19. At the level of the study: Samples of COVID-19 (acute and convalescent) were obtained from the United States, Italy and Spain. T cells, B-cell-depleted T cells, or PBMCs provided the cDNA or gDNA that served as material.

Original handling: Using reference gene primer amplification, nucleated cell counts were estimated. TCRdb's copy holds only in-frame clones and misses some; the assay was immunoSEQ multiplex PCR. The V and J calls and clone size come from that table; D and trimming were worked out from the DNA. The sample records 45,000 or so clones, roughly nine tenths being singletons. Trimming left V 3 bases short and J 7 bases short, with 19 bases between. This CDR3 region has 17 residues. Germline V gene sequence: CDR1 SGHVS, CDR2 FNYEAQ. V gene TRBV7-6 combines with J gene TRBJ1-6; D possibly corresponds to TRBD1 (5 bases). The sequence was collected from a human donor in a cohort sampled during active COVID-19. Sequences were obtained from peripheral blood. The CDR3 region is CASSFSGAPGRNSPLHF. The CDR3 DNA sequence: TGTGCCAGCAGCTTTTCCGGGGCCCCAGGGAGGAATTCACCCCTCCACTTT.